This TCR beta chain was retrieved from a study of blood T cell repertoires in COVID-19. Looking at the study overall: The analysed material was cDNA or gDNA that came from T cells, B-cell-depleted T cells, or PBMCs.

Sequencing used immunoSEQ multiplex PCR; TCRdb keeps in-frame clones, though not all of them. The sample consists of about 350,000 clones, approximately 86% of them appearing once. This CDR3 is built from 12 residues. The germline CDR1 and CDR2 sequences are SGHRS and YFSETQ. Trimming removed 0 bases at V and 16 bases at J, with 13 bases between. The sample consisted of peripheral blood. The source of this sequence is a woman aged 55-75 years with COVID-19, enrolled during active disease. The V and J genes are TRBV5-1 and TRBJ1-4; D not certain. The CDR3 here is CASSLDQTPKFF. The CDR3 DNA sequence: TGCGCCAGCAGCTTGGACCAAACGCCTAAGTTTTTT.